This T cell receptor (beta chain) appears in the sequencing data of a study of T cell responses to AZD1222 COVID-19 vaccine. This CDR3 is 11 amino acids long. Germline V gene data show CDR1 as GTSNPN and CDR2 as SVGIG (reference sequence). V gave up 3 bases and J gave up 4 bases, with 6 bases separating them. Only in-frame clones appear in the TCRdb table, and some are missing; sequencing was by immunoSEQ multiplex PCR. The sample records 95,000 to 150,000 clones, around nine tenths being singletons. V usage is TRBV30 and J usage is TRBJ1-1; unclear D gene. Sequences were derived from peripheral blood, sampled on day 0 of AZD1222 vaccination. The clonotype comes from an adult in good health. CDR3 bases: TGTGCCTGGAGCTGGCTCACTGAAGCTTTCTTT. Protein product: CAWSWLTEAFF.